In this sample, the clone carrying this TCR beta chain turned up a few times. These data come from a study of blood T cell repertoires in COVID-19. Trimming cost V 6 bases and J 5 bases, with 9 bases left between them. Germline V gene data show CDR1 as SGHAT and CDR2 as FQDESV (reference sequence). There are 12 residues in the CDR3. In the original processing: For nucleated cells, counts were estimated from reference gene primer amplification. Clones were read by immunoSEQ multiplex PCR, and TCRdb kept only the in-frame ones, dropping some. V and J calls and clone size follow that table, whereas D and trimming were derived from the DNA. The sample has roughly 200,000 clones, about 80% seen once.

The chain recombines TRBV11-1 with TRBJ2-3; D gene ambiguous. Source material: peripheral blood. This receptor was obtained from a woman in her fifties or sixties with active or convalescent COVID-19. CDR3 nucleotide sequence: TGTGCCAGCAGAAATCAACTAGATACGCAGTATTTT. Translation gives CASRNQLDTQYF.